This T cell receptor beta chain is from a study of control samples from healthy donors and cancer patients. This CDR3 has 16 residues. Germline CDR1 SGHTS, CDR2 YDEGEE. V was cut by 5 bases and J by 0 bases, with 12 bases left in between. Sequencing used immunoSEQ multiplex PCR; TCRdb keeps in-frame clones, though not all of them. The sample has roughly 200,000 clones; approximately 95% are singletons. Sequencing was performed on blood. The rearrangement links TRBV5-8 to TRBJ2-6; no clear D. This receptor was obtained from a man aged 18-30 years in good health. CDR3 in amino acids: CASRHRQASGANVLTF. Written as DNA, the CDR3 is TGTGCCAGCAGGCATCGGCAGGCCTCTGGGGCCAACGTCCTGACTTTC.